Reported below is one T cell receptor beta chain. The data originate from a study of blood T cells in healthy people across ages. CDR1 and CDR2 (germline): LGHNA, YNFKEQ. The CDR3 is 16 residues long. V lost 0 bases and J lost 2, with 13 bases in between. Then a second PCR, running about 7 to 11 cycles, was carried out with a sample-barcoded 5' primer and a J-beta primer mix. From the 5' RACE reads, TCRdb called clonotypes with MiXCR, one entry per CDR3 protein. The sample lists about 1 million distinct CDR3 sequences, 45% occurring once. V and J are TRBV4-2 and TRBJ2-5; D is possibly TRBD1 or TRBD2 (6 bases each). This TCR came from a woman aged 55 to 70 in good health. The sample was blood. The CDR3 DNA sequence: TGTGCCAGCAGCCAAGATTGGGGGGCGAGGCAAGAGACCCAGTACTTC. This translates into CASSQDWGARQETQYF.